This T cell receptor beta chain derives from a study of T cells after yellow fever vaccination. Background on the study: Researchers used SMART-Seq v4 Ultra Low Input to prepare fractions that had low cell numbers.

Note on this clonotype: Antigen: not known.

Deletions cut 5 bases from V and 7 bases from J, with 12 bases between. The germline gives CDR1 SEHNR, CDR2 FQNEAQ (reference sequence). This CDR3 region has 14 residues. Study-level points and caveats: FACS-sorted repertoires could contain abundant clonotypes contaminating from the bulk population.

Conversion of TCR transcripts into cDNA relied on 5'RACE template switching, which added a universal primer site and UMIs. Each CDR3 protein is one row after TCRdb ran MiXCR on the 5' RACE reads. The table records approximately 110,000 distinct CDR3 sequences, around 7.7% of them present only once. The material sequenced was CD4+ T cells sorted from PBMCs, taken 9 to 11 days after the first yellow fever vaccination. This TCR derives from a man between 18 and 29 years old who received the YFV17D yellow fever vaccine. The chain recombines TRBV7-9 with TRBJ1-6; D might be TRBD1 (6 bases). The CDR3 sequence: CASSPTTGNSPLHF. CDR3 in DNA: TGTGCCAGCAGCCCGACGACAGGAAATTCACCCCTCCACTTT.